Listed below are T cell receptor beta chains from one sample, sequenced in a study of CD8+ T cells in alopecia areata. The method was immunoSEQ multiplex PCR; TCRdb's version includes in-frame clones alone and lacks a portion of them. Of some 110,000 clones listed, roughly 66% are singletons. Sample: CD4+ T cells sorted from blood. The origin of the receptors is a human donor in good health. Both conserved end residues are part of each CDR3. The order of the fields is V gene, J gene, D gene, clone size, CDR3 protein, CDR3 DNA. D genes are given only for firm matches. Not every row has a clone size; where given, it reads once, few, many or a size class.

>TRBV13|TRBJ2-7|TRBD2|.
CASSPISGGAYEQYF
TGTGCCAGCAGCCCTATTAGCGGGGGGGCTTACGAGCAGTACTTC
>TRBV29-1|TRBJ2-5|.|.
CSATQGGGLIETQYF
TGCAGCGCGACCCAGGGCGGGGGCCTCATAGAGACCCAGTACTTC
>TRBV5-1|TRBJ2-1|TRBD1|.
CASSLDRGLEQFF
TGCGCCAGCAGCTTGGACAGGGGGCTTGAGCAGTTCTTC
>TRBV29-1|TRBJ2-7|TRBD1|.
CSVGQGTYEQYF
TGCAGCGTTGGACAGGGAACGTACGAGCAGTACTTC
>TRBV7-2|TRBJ2-7|TRBD2|few
CASSTPRGGADSQYF
TGTGCCAGCAGCACACCGCGCGGGGGGGCCGACTCGCAGTACTTC
>TRBV7-9|TRBJ2-3|TRBD2|.
CASSWGGDTDTQYF
TGTGCCAGCAGCTGGGGAGGGGACACAGATACGCAGTATTTT
>TRBV30|TRBJ1-1|TRBD1|.
CAWTTGVVGTEAFF
TGTGCCTGGACCACAGGGGTTGTTGGCACTGAAGCTTTCTTT
>TRBV4-1|TRBJ1-1|.|.
CASSQGRGIEDTEAFF
TGCGCCAGCAGCCAAGGACGGGGGATCGAGGACACTGAAGCTTTCTTT
>TRBV27|TRBJ1-5|.|.
CASSPGPRSTGTLGGQPQHF
TGTGCCAGCAGTCCAGGCCCCCGTTCCACCGGGACTCTAGGAGGTCAGCCCCAGCATTTT
>TRBV14|TRBJ1-2|.|.
CASSPRTGPAHGYTF
TGTGCCAGCAGCCCGAGGACGGGACCGGCGCATGGCTACACCTTC
>TRBV5-1|TRBJ2-3|TRBD2|.
CASSRTSGEVDTQYF
TGCGCCAGCAGTCGGACTAGCGGGGAAGTGGATACGCAGTATTTT
>TRBV7-9|TRBJ1-2|.|few
CASSLGQDYGYTF
TGTGCCAGCAGCTTAGGCCAAGATTATGGCTACACCTTC
>TRBV4-1|TRBJ2-5|.|.
CASSLQGRLEETQYF
TGCGCCAGCAGCCTCCAGGGGCGGCTTGAGGAGACCCAGTACTTC
>TRBV2|TRBJ2-7|.|.
CASGTDYEQYF
TGTGCCTCCGGGACCGACTACGAGCAGTACTTC
>TRBV30|TRBJ1-5|.|few
CAWSLGGNQPQHF
TGTGCCTGGAGTTTAGGGGGGAATCAGCCCCAGCATTTT
>TRBV7-2|TRBJ1-1|.|.
CASSLEGQGYTEAFF
TGTGCCAGCAGCTTAGAAGGGCAGGGGTACACTGAAGCTTTCTTT
>TRBV29-1|TRBJ2-1|.|few
CSVGTFYNEQFF
TGCAGCGTTGGTACCTTCTACAATGAGCAGTTCTTC
>TRBV30|TRBJ2-3|.|.
CAWSVKGSTDTQYF
TGTGCCTGGAGTGTAAAGGGAAGCACAGATACGCAGTATTTT
>TRBV7-2|TRBJ2-1|TRBD1|few
CASSLIRQGGNEQFF
TGTGCCAGCAGCTTAATCCGACAGGGCGGGAATGAGCAGTTCTTC
>TRBV11-2|TRBJ2-1|TRBD2|.
CASSLTSGGYNEQFF
TGTGCCAGCAGCCTCACTAGCGGGGGCTACAATGAGCAGTTCTTC
>TRBV29-1|TRBJ2-3|.|.
CSVNLRGLTDTQYF
TGCAGCGTTAACCTCCGGGGCCTCACAGATACGCAGTATTTT
>TRBV6-6|TRBJ1-5|.|.
CASSQQGRSNQPQHF
TGTGCCAGCAGTCAACAGGGAAGGAGCAATCAGCCCCAGCATTTT
>TRBV30|TRBJ1-6|.|.
CAWSLRQSPLHF
TGTGCCTGGAGCCTGCGTCAATCACCCCTCCACTTT
>TRBV5-1|TRBJ1-4|.|.
CASSPRDSGEKLFF
TGCGCCAGCAGCCCCCGGGATTCAGGTGAAAAACTGTTTTTT
>TRBV7-8|TRBJ2-3|TRBD2|.
CASGLAPFTDTQYF
TGTGCCAGCGGACTAGCCCCCTTCACAGATACGCAGTATTTT